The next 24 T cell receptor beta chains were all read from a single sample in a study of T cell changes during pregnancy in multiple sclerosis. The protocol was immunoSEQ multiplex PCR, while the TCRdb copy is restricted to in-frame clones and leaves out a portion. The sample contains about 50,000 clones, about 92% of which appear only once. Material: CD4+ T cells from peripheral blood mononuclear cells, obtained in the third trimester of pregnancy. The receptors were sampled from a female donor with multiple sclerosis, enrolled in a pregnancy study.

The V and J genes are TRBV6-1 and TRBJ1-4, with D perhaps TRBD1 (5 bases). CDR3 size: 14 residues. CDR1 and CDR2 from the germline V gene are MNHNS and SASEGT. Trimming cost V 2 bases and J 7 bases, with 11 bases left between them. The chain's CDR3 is CASSESGAGEKLFF. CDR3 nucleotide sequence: TGTGCCAGCAGTGAAAGTGGGGCAGGTGAAAAACTGTTTTTT.

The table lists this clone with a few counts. CDR3 bases: TGTGCCAGCACCCAAAGCCGCACTGAAGCTTTCTTT. Translation gives CASTQSRTEAFF. The chain combines TRBV7-2 with TRBJ1-1, with D unresolved. The V and J ends lost 7 bases and 4 bases respectively, with 10 bases between them. This CDR3 spans 12 amino acids. Looked up from germline, CDR1 is SGHTA and CDR2 is FQGNSA.

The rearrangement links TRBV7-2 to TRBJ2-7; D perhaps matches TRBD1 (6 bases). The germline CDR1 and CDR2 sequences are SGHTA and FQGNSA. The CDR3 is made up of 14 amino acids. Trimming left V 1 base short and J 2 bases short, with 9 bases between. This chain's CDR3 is CASSLVQGPYEQYF. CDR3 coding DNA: TGTGCCAGCAGCTTAGTTCAGGGGCCCTACGAGCAGTACTTC.

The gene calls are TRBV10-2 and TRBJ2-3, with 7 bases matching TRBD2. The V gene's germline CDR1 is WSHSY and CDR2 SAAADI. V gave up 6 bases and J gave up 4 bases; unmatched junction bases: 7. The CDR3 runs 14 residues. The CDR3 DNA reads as TGCGCCAGCAGGAGAGGACTAGTCTCAGATACGCAGTATTTT. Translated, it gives CASRRGLVSDTQYF.

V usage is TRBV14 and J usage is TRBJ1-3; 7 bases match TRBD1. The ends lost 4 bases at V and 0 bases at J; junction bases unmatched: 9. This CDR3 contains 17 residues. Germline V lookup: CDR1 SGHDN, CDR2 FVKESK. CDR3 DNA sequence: TGTGCCAGCAGCCGCCGAGGGGGCCGAAGCTCTGGAAACACCATATATTTT. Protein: CASSRRGGRSSGNTIYF.

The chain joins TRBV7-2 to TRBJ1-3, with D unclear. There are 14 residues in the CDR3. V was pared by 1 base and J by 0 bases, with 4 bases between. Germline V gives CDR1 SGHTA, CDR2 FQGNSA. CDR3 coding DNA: TGTGCCAGCAGCTTAGGCGTCTCTGGAAACACCATATATTTT. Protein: CASSLGVSGNTIYF.

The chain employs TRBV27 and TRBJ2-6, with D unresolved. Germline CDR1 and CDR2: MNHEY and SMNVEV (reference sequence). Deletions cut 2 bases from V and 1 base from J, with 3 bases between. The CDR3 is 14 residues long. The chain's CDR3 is CASSLLSGANVLTF. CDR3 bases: TGTGCCAGCAGTTTACTGTCTGGGGCCAACGTCCTGACTTTC. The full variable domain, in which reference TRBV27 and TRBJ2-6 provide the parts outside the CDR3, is EAQVTQNPRYLITVTGKKLTVTCSQNMNHEYMSWYRQDPGLGLRQIYYSMNVEVTDKGDVPEGYKVSRKEKRNFPLILESPSPNQTSLYFCASSLLSGANVLTFGAGSRLTVL.

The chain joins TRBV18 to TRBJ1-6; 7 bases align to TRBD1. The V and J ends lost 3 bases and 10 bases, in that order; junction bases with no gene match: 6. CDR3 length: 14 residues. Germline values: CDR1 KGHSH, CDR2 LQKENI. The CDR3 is CASSPTTGNSPLHF. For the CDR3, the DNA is TGTGCCAGCTCACCGACGACAGGGAACTCACCCCTCCACTTT.

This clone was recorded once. CDR3: CAWSVTGFLTFF. The CDR3 DNA reads as TGTGCCTGGAGTGTGACAGGGTTTCTAACTTTCTTT. This chain joins TRBV30 and TRBJ1-1; 7 positions agree with TRBD1. This CDR3 comprises 12 residues. The germline CDR1 and CDR2 sequences are GTSNPN and SVGIG (reference sequence). V dropped 0 bases and J dropped 12; count of bases not matched to a gene: 7.

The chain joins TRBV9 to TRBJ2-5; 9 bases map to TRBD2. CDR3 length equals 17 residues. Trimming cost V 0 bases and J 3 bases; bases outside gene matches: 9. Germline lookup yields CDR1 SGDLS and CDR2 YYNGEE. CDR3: CASSVGGNSGGEETQYF. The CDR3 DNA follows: TGTGCCAGCAGCGTAGGTGGGAATAGCGGGGGCGAAGAGACCCAGTACTTC.

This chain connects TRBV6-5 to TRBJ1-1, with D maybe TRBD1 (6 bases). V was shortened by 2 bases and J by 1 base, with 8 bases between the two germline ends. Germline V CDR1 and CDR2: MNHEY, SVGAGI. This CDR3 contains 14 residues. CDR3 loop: CASSYRGTNTEAFF. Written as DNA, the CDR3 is TGTGCCAGCAGTTACAGGGGGACGAACACTGAAGCTTTCTTT.

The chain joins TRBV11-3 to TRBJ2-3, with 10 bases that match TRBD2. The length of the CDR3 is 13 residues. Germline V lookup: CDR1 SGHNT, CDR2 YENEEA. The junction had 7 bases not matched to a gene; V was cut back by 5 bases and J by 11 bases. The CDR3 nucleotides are TGTGCCAGCAGCGCCGCCGTAGCGGGGGGGCAGTATTTT. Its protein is CASSAAVAGGQYF.

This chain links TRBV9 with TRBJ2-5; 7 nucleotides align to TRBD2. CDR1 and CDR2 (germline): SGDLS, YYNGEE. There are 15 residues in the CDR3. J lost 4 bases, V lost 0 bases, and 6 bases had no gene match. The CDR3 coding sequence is TGTGCCAGCAGCGTAGGCGGCGGGGGAGGAGAGACCCAGTACTTC. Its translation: CASSVGGGGGETQYF.

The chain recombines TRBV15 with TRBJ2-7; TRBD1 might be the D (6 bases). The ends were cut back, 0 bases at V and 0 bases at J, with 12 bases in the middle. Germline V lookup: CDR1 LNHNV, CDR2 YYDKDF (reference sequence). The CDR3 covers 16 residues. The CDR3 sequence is CATSRDQVGASYEQYF. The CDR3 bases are TGTGCCACCAGCAGAGATCAGGTGGGGGCCTCCTACGAGCAGTACTTC.

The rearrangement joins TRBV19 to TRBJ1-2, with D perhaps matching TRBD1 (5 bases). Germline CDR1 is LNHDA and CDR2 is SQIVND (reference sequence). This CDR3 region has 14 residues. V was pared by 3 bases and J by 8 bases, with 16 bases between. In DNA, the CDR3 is TGTGCCAGTAGTATCCGGGGGATTAGTATCGGCTACACCTTC. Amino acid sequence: CASSIRGISIGYTF.

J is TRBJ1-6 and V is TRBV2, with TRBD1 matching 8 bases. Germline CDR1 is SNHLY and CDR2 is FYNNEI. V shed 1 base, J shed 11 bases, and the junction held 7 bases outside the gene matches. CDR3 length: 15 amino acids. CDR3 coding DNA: TGTGCCAGCAGTGAAGACGCAGGGGGCCGGACACCCCTCCACTTT. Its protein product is CASSEDAGGRTPLHF. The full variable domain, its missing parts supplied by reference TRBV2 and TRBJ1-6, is EPEVTQTPSHQVTQMGQEVILRCVPISNHLYFYWYRQILGQKVEFLVSFYNNEISEKSEIFDDQFSVERPDGSNFTLKIRSTKLEDSAMYFCASSEDAGGRTPLHFGNGTRLTVT.

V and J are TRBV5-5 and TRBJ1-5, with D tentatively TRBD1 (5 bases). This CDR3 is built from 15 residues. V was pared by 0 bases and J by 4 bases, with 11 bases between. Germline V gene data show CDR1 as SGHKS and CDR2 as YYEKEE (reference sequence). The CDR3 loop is CASSLGGRANQPQHF. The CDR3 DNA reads TGTGCCAGCAGCTTGGGGGGCAGGGCTAATCAGCCCCAGCATTTT.

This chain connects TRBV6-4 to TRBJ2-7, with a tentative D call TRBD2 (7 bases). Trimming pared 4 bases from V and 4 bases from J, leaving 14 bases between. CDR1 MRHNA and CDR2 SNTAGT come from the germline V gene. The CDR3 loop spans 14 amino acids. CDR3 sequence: CASSGGEGGYEQYF. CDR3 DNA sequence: TGTGCCAGCAGTGGCGGGGAGGGGGGTTACGAGCAGTACTTC.

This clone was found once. The CDR3 bases are TGCGCCAGCAGCCGGCCGCTCGGGGACAGCGACACCGGGGAGCTGTTTTTT. Protein sequence: CASSRPLGDSDTGELFF. The V and J genes are TRBV4-1 and TRBJ2-2; 7 nucleotides line up with TRBD1. After removal of 4 bases from V and 3 bases from J, the junction contained 11 bases not matched to a gene. Germline CDR1 is MGHRA and CDR2 is YSYEKL. This CDR3 has 17 amino acids.

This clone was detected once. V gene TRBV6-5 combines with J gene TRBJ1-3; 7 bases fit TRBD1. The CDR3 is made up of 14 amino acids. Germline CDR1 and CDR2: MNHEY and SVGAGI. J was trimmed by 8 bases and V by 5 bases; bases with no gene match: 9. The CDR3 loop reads CASSQTGLIDTIYF. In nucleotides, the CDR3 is TGTGCCAGCAGTCAGACAGGGTTAATTGACACCATATATTTT.

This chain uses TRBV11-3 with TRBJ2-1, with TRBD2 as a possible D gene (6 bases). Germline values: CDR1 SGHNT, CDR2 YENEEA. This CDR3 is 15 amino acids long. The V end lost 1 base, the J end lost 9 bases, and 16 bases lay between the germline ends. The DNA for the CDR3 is TGTGCCAGCAGCTTAGTGGCGGGGCCCTCCTTTGAGCAGTTCTTC. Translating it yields CASSLVAGPSFEQFF.

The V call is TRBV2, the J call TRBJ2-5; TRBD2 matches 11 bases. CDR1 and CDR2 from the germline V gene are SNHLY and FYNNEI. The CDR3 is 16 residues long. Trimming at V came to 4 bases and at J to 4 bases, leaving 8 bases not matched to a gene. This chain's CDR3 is CASSAIAGGPRETQYF. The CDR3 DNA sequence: TGTGCCAGCAGTGCGATAGCGGGGGGGCCCAGAGAGACCCAGTACTTC.

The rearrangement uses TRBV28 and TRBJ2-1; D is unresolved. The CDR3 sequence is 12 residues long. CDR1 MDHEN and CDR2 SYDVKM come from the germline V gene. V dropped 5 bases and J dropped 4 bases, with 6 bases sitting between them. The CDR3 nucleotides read TGTGCCAGCAGTCTCCGGTACAATGAGCAGTTCTTC. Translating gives CASSLRYNEQFF.

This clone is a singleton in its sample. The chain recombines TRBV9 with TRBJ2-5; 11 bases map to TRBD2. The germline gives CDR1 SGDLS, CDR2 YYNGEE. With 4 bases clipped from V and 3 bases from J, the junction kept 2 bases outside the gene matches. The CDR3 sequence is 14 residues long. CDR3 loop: CASSLGLAEETQYF. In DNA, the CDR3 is TGTGCCAGCAGCCTGGGACTAGCGGAAGAGACCCAGTACTTC.